This T cell receptor beta chain is from a study of OX40 agonist ivuxolimab in advanced cancers. Study at large: Patients took ivuxolimab, an agonistic anti-OX40 (CD134) antibody. Participants, approximately 80% male, averaged about 56 years of age, ranging from about 23 to 85. Partial responses were observed in three patients, of whom one had hepatocellular carcinoma and two had cutaneous melanoma. General study findings and limits: CD8+ T cells showed, on average, more clonal expansion than CD4+ cells.

Profiled with immunoSEQ multiplex PCR; TCRdb holds only in-frame clones, not every one. The sample contains some 66,000 clones, approximately 80% of which appear only once. This clone was observed a single time. Its antigen is not known. Germline loops: CDR1 DFQATT, CDR2 SNEGSKA (reference sequence). CDR3 size: 11 residues. Between the trimmed V and J ends, which lost 6 bases and 6 bases, there was a span of 9 bases. The chain combines TRBV20-1 with TRBJ1-5, with a possible D match to TRBD1 (5 bases). The source is an adult with an advanced solid tumor such as melanoma, head and neck, liver or kidney cancer. Specimen: CD4+ or CD8+ T cells sorted from blood, collected in a trial of the OX40 agonist ivuxolimab. DNA of the CDR3: TGCAGTGCGAGCGGGGGTCAGCCCCAGCATTTT. Translating it yields CSASGGQPQHF.